This section outlines one T cell receptor beta chain sequence together with its context. This specimen belongs to a study of PD-L1 blockade in urothelial cancer. Sequencing used immunoSEQ multiplex PCR; TCRdb keeps in-frame clones, though not all of them. This sample has about 81,000 clones, with 90% found just once. This CDR3 spans 16 amino acids. The germline V and J ends were trimmed by 7 bases and 2 bases, with 21 bases remaining between them. In germline, CDR1 is GTSNPN, CDR2 SVGIG (reference sequence). The TCR originated in a man in his sixties with urothelial cancer. The sample was PBMCs, taken around atezolizumab (anti-PD-L1) treatment. The chain links TRBV30 to TRBJ2-1; tentatively, D is TRBD1 (7 bases). The CDR3 reads CAFTLPGGRAYNEQFF. The CDR3 DNA follows: TGTGCCTTCACGCTACCAGGGGGGAGAGCCTACAATGAGCAGTTCTTC.